A selection of T cell receptor beta chains follows, all from one sample in a study of radiotherapy plus CTLA-4 blockade in lung cancer. The assay was immunoSEQ multiplex PCR, and TCRdb's table has in-frame clones only and misses some. The sample holds more than 95,000 clones, roughly 79% seen once. Sample: peripheral blood, taken from a patient treated with radiotherapy plus ipilimumab. Source of these receptors: a human donor with non-small cell lung cancer who had a partial response to radiotherapy plus ipilimumab. Some clones in this sample may be carry-over from other donors' samples. CDR3s include the opening cysteine and the closing phenylalanine or tryptophan. The order of the fields is D gene, clone size, J gene, V gene, CDR3 DNA, CDR3 protein. A D gene is named only where the DNA matches it firmly. The size of a clone is reported for some rows only, either as once, few or many, or as a class for expanded clones.

d_gene: .
abundance: once
j_gene: TRBJ1-2
v_gene: TRBV5-4
CDR3nt: TGTGCCAGCAGCTCGGACATCTATGGCTACACCTTC
CDR3aa: CASSSDIYGYTF

d_gene: TRBD1
abundance: .
j_gene: TRBJ1-2
v_gene: TRBV4-1
CDR3nt: TGCGCCAGCAGCCAAGGGACAGGGGACGGCTACACCTTC
CDR3aa: CASSQGTGDGYTF

d_gene: .
abundance: .
j_gene: TRBJ2-7
v_gene: TRBV2
CDR3nt: TGTGCCAGCAGTGTGGGCCAGGATTTAAACGAGCAGTACTTC
CDR3aa: CASSVGQDLNEQYF

d_gene: .
abundance: .
j_gene: TRBJ2-1
v_gene: TRBV4-2
CDR3nt: TGTGCCAGCAGCCAAGACAGGGGCTCCTACAATGAGCAGTTCTTC
CDR3aa: CASSQDRGSYNEQFF

d_gene: TRBD1
abundance: .
j_gene: TRBJ1-1
v_gene: TRBV11-2
CDR3nt: TGTGCCAGCAGACCTAAGACAGGGGTATCGGCTGAAGCTTTCTTT
CDR3aa: CASRPKTGVSAEAFF

d_gene: .
abundance: .
j_gene: TRBJ1-5
v_gene: TRBV27
CDR3nt: TGTGCCAGCAGTTTGGGGAGACTTCAGCCCCAGCATTTT
CDR3aa: CASSLGRLQPQHF

d_gene: TRBD1
abundance: .
j_gene: TRBJ1-5
v_gene: TRBV9
CDR3nt: TGTGCCAGCAGTCCGGGACAGGGGCCGGGTCAGCCCCAGCATTTT
CDR3aa: CASSPGQGPGQPQHF

d_gene: .
abundance: .
j_gene: TRBJ1-4
v_gene: TRBV11-2
CDR3nt: TGTGCCAGCAGCTTAGTATCCGGTGAAAAACTGTTTTTT
CDR3aa: CASSLVSGEKLFF

d_gene: .
abundance: once
j_gene: TRBJ2-4
v_gene: TRBV2
CDR3nt: TGTGCCAGCACCGAGTTCGGACAGTTTGCCAACATTCAGTACTTC
CDR3aa: CASTEFGQFANIQYF

d_gene: TRBD2
abundance: few
j_gene: TRBJ2-7
v_gene: TRBV7-6
CDR3nt: TGTGCCAGCAGCTTATCGACTAGCGGGGGGTACGAGCAGTACTTC
CDR3aa: CASSLSTSGGYEQYF

d_gene: .
abundance: .
j_gene: TRBJ2-1
v_gene: TRBV28
CDR3nt: TGTGCCAGCAGTTGGACCGGGGTCGACAATGAGCAGTTCTTC
CDR3aa: CASSWTGVDNEQFF

d_gene: TRBD2
abundance: .
j_gene: TRBJ2-1
v_gene: TRBV7-3
CDR3nt: TGTGCCAGCAGCTTCCCACTAGCGGCTAACAATGAGCAGTTCTTC
CDR3aa: CASSFPLAANNEQFF

d_gene: .
abundance: .
j_gene: TRBJ1-5
v_gene: TRBV2
CDR3nt: TGTGCCAGCAGTGAACTGCCGGGGGGGCCCCAGCATTTT
CDR3aa: CASSELPGGPQHF

d_gene: .
abundance: .
j_gene: TRBJ2-5
v_gene: TRBV6-5
CDR3nt: TGTGCCAGCAGACACCGAGGGGAGACCCAGTACTTC
CDR3aa: CASRHRGETQYF

d_gene: .
abundance: .
j_gene: TRBJ2-7
v_gene: TRBV11-2
CDR3nt: TGTGCCAGCAGGGGGGCAGCGTACGAGCAGTACTTC
CDR3aa: CASRGAAYEQYF

d_gene: TRBD1
abundance: .
j_gene: TRBJ1-3
v_gene: TRBV6-6
CDR3nt: TGTGCCAGTACGCTCGGACAGGGAATGACCATATATTTT
CDR3aa: CASTLGQGMTIYF

d_gene: .
abundance: once
j_gene: TRBJ1-2
v_gene: TRBV7-2
CDR3nt: TGTGCCAGCAGCTTAACAACGCCCCCCCTCTATGGCTACACCTTC
CDR3aa: CASSLTTPPLYGYTF

d_gene: TRBD1
abundance: .
j_gene: TRBJ1-2
v_gene: TRBV6-1
CDR3nt: TGTGTCAGCAGCCGGACAGGGTATGGCTACACCTTC
CDR3aa: CVSSRTGYGYTF

d_gene: TRBD2
abundance: few
j_gene: TRBJ2-7
v_gene: TRBV7-2
CDR3nt: TGTGCCAGCAGACAAAGGACTAGCTACGAGCAGTACTTC
CDR3aa: CASRQRTSYEQYF

d_gene: TRBD2
abundance: once
j_gene: TRBJ2-7
v_gene: TRBV7-8
CDR3nt: TGTGCCAGCAGCCCCCTTCGGCGGGGGGTCTTATACGAGCAGTACTTC
CDR3aa: CASSPLRRGVLYEQYF

d_gene: .
abundance: few
j_gene: TRBJ2-4
v_gene: TRBV7-8
CDR3nt: TGTGCCAGCAGCCAATACCTTGGGGGACAAGCCAAAAACATTCAGTACTTC
CDR3aa: CASSQYLGGQAKNIQYF

d_gene: .
abundance: .
j_gene: TRBJ2-2
v_gene: TRBV11-2
CDR3nt: TGTGCCAGCAGCTTAATATCGGGGGAAGGGGAGCTGTTTTTT
CDR3aa: CASSLISGEGELFF

d_gene: .
abundance: .
j_gene: TRBJ1-5
v_gene: TRBV4-1
CDR3nt: TGCGCCAGCAGCCAAGTATCACAGAGCAATCAGCCCCAGCATTTT
CDR3aa: CASSQVSQSNQPQHF

d_gene: TRBD2
abundance: .
j_gene: TRBJ2-1
v_gene: TRBV28
CDR3nt: TGTGCCAGCAGTCCCGGTGGGACTAGCGGGAGGGCCCCGTTCTTC
CDR3aa: CASSPGGTSGRAPFF

d_gene: .
abundance: once
j_gene: TRBJ2-7
v_gene: TRBV5-8
CDR3nt: TGTGCCAGCAGCCTTTCCACTAGTTCCCCCCCCTACGAGCAGTACTTC
CDR3aa: CASSLSTSSPPYEQYF

d_gene: .
abundance: few
j_gene: TRBJ1-6
v_gene: TRBV6-1
CDR3nt: TGTGCCAGCAGGGCAGGGTATAATTCACCCCTCCACTTT
CDR3aa: CASRAGYNSPLHF

d_gene: .
abundance: .
j_gene: TRBJ2-7
v_gene: TRBV28
CDR3nt: TGTGCCAGCAGGCCCACATCCCCGTACTCCTACGAGCAGTACTTC
CDR3aa: CASRPTSPYSYEQYF

d_gene: TRBD1
abundance: .
j_gene: TRBJ2-5
v_gene: TRBV4-2
CDR3nt: TGTGCCAGCAGCCAGGACAGGGGCGGGAAAAAAGAGACCCAGTACTTC
CDR3aa: CASSQDRGGKKETQYF

d_gene: TRBD1
abundance: .
j_gene: TRBJ1-2
v_gene: TRBV5-6
CDR3nt: TGTGCCAGCAGCCCAAAGGGACAGACTAACTATGGCTACACCTTC
CDR3aa: CASSPKGQTNYGYTF

d_gene: .
abundance: .
j_gene: TRBJ2-7
v_gene: TRBV29-1
CDR3nt: TGCAGCGTTGGATCTTCCGACAGAACTTTCTCCTACGAGCAGTACTTC
CDR3aa: CSVGSSDRTFSYEQYF

d_gene: .
abundance: few
j_gene: TRBJ1-6
v_gene: TRBV2
CDR3nt: TGTGCCAGCAGTGCCGGTCACGCGGTTAATTCACCCCTCCACTTT
CDR3aa: CASSAGHAVNSPLHF

d_gene: TRBD1
abundance: .
j_gene: TRBJ2-5
v_gene: TRBV10-3
CDR3nt: TGTGCCATCAGTGAGCGGGGCAGGGGGCCCCAAGAGACCCAGTACTTC
CDR3aa: CAISERGRGPQETQYF

d_gene: TRBD1
abundance: .
j_gene: TRBJ1-1
v_gene: TRBV7-2
CDR3nt: TGTGCCAGCAGCTTAGTTTTACAGGGGATGACTGAAGCTTTCTTT
CDR3aa: CASSLVLQGMTEAFF

d_gene: TRBD1
abundance: .
j_gene: TRBJ2-7
v_gene: TRBV7-3
CDR3nt: TGTGCCAGCAGCTTAAGGGGGGACAGGGGGCGCAGCCAGCAGTACTTC
CDR3aa: CASSLRGDRGRSQQYF

d_gene: TRBD1
abundance: .
j_gene: TRBJ2-1
v_gene: TRBV5-1
CDR3nt: TGCGCCAGCAGCTTGGGGGACAGAAGAAACAATGAGCAGTTCTTC
CDR3aa: CASSLGDRRNNEQFF

d_gene: .
abundance: .
j_gene: TRBJ1-2
v_gene: TRBV27
CDR3nt: TGTGCCAGCAGTTCCGGGGCAGGGGCATATGGCTACACCTTC
CDR3aa: CASSSGAGAYGYTF

d_gene: TRBD1
abundance: few
j_gene: TRBJ2-7
v_gene: TRBV10-1
CDR3nt: TGCGCCAGCAGGCAAATGGACAGGGTTCATTACGAGCAGTACTTC
CDR3aa: CASRQMDRVHYEQYF

d_gene: TRBD1
abundance: .
j_gene: TRBJ2-5
v_gene: TRBV19
CDR3nt: TGTGCCAGTAGTCCCGCCGGGACAGGGGGATTAGAGACCCAGTACTTC
CDR3aa: CASSPAGTGGLETQYF